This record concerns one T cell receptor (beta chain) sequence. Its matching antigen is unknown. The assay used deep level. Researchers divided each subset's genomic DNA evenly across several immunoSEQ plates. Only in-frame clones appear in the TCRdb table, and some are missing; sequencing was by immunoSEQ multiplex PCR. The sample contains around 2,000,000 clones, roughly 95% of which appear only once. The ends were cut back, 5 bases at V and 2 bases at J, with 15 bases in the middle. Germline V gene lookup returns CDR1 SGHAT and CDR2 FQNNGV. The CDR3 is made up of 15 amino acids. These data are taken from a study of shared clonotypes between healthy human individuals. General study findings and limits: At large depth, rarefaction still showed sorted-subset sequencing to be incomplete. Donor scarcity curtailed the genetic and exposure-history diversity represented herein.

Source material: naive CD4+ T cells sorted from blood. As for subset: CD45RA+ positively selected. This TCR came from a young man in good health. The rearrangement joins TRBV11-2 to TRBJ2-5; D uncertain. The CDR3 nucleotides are TGTGCCAGCAGCCGCCCCGGTTTGGGTCAAGAGACCCAGTACTTC. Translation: CASSRPGLGQETQYF. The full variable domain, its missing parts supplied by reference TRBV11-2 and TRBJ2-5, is EAGVAQSPRYKIIEKRQSVAFWCNPISGHATLYWYQQILGQGPKLLIQFQNNGVVDDSQLPKDRFSAERLKGVDSTLKIQPAKLEDSAVYLCASSRPGLGQETQYFGPGTRLLVL.